This T cell receptor beta chain was observed in a study of blood T cell repertoires in COVID-19. The overall study: Sources were T cells, B-cell-depleted T cells, or PBMCs; the material itself was cDNA or gDNA.

Germline V CDR1 and CDR2: SQVTM, ANQGSEA. The trim removed 7 bases at V and 4 bases at J, leaving 1 base unmatched. This CDR3 contains 12 residues. Sequencing was performed with immunoSEQ multiplex PCR; in TCRdb, only in-frame clones are kept and a portion is missing. The sample consists of about 160,000 clones, 70% to 90% of them appearing once. This sequence originates from a woman in her forties or fifties with COVID-19, enrolled during active disease. Sequencing used peripheral blood. The rearrangement joins TRBV29-1 to TRBJ2-1; 10 bases are a match to TRBD1. The CDR3 nucleotides are TGCAGCGCGGGACAGGGGTACAATGAGCAGTTCTTC. Translating it yields CSAGQGYNEQFF.